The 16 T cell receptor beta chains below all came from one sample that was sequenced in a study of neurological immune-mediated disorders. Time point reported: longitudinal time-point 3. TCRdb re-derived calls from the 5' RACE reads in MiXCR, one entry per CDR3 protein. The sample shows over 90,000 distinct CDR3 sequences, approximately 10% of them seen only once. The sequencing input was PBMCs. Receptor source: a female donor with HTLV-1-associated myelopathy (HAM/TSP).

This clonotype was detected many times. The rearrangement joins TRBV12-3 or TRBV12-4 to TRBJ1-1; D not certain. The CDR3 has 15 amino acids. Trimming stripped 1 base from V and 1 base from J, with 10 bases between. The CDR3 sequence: CASSLGSVRNTEAFF. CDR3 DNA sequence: TGTGCCAGCAGTTTAGGGTCTGTGCGGAACACTGAAGCTTTCTTT.

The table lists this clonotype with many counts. The CDR3 here is CASSLGNQPQHF. The CDR3, as DNA: TGTGCCAGCAGCTTGGGGAATCAGCCCCAGCATTTT. The chain carries TRBV5-6 and TRBJ1-5; D remains unclear. V was clipped by 0 bases and J by 4 bases, with 2 bases between them. There are 12 residues in the CDR3. The germline V gene has CDR1 SGHDT and CDR2 YYEEEE.

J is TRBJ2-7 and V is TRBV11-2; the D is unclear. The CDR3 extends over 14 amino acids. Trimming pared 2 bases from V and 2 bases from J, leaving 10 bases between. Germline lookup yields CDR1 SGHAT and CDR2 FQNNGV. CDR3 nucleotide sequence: TGTGCCAGCAGCTTATTACATTCGACCTACGAGCAGTACTTC. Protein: CASSLLHSTYEQYF.

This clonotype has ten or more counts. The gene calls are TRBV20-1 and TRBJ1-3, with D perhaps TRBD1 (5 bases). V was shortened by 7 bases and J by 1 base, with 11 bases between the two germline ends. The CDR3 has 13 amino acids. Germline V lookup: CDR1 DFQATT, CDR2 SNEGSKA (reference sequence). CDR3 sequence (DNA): TGCAGTGTACTAGACAGATCTGGAAACACCATATATTTT. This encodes CSVLDRSGNTIYF.

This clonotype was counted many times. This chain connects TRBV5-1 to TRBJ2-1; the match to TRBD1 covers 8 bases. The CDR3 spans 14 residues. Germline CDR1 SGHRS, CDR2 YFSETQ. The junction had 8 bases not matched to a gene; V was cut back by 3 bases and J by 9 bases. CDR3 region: CASSSLQGAAEQFF. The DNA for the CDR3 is TGCGCCAGCAGCTCACTTCAGGGGGCCGCTGAGCAGTTCTTC.

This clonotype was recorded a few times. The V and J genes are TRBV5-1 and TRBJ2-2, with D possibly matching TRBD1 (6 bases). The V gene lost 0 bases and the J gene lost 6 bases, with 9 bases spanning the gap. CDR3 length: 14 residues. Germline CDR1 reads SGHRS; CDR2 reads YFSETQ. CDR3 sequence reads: CASSLGGQSGELFF. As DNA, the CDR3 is TGCGCCAGCAGCTTGGGAGGACAGTCCGGGGAGCTGTTTTTT.

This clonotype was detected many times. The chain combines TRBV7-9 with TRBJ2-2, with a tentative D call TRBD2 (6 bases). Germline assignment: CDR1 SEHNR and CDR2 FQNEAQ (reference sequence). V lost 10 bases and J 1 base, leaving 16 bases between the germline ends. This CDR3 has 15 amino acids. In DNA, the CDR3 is TGTGCCACTCCCACGGGACTCCGGAACACCGGGGAGCTGTTTTTT. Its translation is CATPTGLRNTGELFF.

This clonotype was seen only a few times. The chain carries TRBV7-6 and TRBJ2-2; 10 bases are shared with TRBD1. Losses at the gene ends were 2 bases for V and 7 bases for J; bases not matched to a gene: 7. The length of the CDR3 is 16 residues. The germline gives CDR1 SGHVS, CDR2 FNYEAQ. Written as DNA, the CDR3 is TGTGCCAGCAGCTTATATGCGGGACAGGGGAACGGGGAGCTGTTTTTT. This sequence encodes CASSLYAGQGNGELFF.

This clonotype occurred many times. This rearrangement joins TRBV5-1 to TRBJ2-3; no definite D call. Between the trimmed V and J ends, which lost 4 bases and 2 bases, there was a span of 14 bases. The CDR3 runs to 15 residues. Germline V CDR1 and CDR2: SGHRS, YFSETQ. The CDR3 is CASSLQPGTTDTQYF. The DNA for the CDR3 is TGCGCCAGCAGCCTTCAGCCGGGTACCACAGATACGCAGTATTTT.

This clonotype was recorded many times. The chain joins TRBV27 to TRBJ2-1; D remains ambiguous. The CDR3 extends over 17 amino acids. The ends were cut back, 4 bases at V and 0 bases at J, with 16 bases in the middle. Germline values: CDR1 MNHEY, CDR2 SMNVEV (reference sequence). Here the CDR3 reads CASSSPVKSSSYNEQFF. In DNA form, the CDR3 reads TGTGCCAGCAGTTCCCCGGTGAAGTCAAGCTCCTACAATGAGCAGTTCTTC.

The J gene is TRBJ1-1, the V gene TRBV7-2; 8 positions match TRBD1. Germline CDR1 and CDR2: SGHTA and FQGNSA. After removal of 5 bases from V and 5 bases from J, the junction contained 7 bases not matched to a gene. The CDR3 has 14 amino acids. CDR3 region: CASSPETGDTEAFF. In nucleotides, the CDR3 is TGTGCCAGCAGCCCCGAGACAGGGGATACTGAAGCTTTCTTT.

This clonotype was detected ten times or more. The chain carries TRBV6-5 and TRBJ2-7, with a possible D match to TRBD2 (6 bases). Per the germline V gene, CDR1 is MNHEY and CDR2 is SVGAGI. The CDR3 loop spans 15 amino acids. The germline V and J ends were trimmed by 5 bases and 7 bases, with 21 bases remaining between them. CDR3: CASSPPGLGNGEQYF. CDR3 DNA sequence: TGTGCCAGCAGTCCTCCGGGACTCGGCAATGGGGAGCAGTACTTC.

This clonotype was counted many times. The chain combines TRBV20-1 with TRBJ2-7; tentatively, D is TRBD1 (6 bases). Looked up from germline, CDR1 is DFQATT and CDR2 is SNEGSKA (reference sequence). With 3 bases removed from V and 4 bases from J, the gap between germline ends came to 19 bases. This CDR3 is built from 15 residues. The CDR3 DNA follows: TGCAGTGCTAGGGGCGACAGGTACCCCCCGTACGAGCAGTACTTC. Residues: CSARGDRYPPYEQYF.

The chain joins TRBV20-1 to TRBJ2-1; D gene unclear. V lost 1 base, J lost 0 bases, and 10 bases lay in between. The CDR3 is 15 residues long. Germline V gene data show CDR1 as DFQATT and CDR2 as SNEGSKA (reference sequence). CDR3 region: CSARVPASSYNEQFF. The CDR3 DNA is TGCAGTGCTAGAGTGCCAGCGAGCTCCTACAATGAGCAGTTCTTC.

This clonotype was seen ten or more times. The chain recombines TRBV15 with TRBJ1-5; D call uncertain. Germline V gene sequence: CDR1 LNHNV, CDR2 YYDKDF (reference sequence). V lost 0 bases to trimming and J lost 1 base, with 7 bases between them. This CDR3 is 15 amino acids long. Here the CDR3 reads CATSRDRQSNQPQHF. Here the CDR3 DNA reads TGTGCCACCAGCAGAGATCGCCAGAGCAATCAGCCCCAGCATTTT.

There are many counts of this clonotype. The CDR3 DNA reads TGTGCCAGCAGCGTCGACGGAACTAACTATGGCTACACCTTC. Its translation is CASSVDGTNYGYTF. The chain carries TRBV9 and TRBJ1-2; D gene unclear. This CDR3 region has 14 residues. CDR1 is SGDLS and CDR2 is YYNGEE in the germline V gene. V dropped 2 bases and J dropped 0 bases, with 8 bases sitting between them.